This TCR beta chain was obtained from a study of CXCR3-negative and CXCR3-positive naive CD8 T cells. General observations from the study: CXCR3-positive naive cells had TRB CDR3s that were more hydrophobic than CXCR3-negative naive cells had.

Preparation of TRB cDNA libraries relied on 5' RACE carrying UMI labels. Using the 5' RACE reads, TCRdb records one entry per CDR3 protein without DNA. In total, the table holds under 150,000 distinct CDR3 sequences. The CDR3 loop spans 15 amino acids. On this clonotype itself: The antigen is not known.

The sequenced sample consisted of naive CXCR3+ CD8+ T cells from blood. The subset here: CD45RO-CCR7+CD27+CD95- naive CD8+ T cells expressing CXCR3 (TNR3+). The V and J genes are TRBV12-3 or TRBV12-4 and TRBJ2-1; TCRdb returns TRBD2, unconfirmable since there is no DNA. This receptor was taken from a human donor in good health. Some clones in this sample may be carry-over from other donors' samples. CDR3: CASSWTSGGNNEQFF.